Below are 10 T cell receptor beta chains sequenced from a single sample in a study of blood T cell repertoires in COVID-19. Method: immunoSEQ multiplex PCR; TCRdb's copy keeps in-frame clones and lacks some. The sample has approximately 360,000 clones, roughly 90% seen once. The sample consisted of peripheral blood. These receptors all come from a man aged 35 to 55 with acute or convalescent COVID-19.

The V call is TRBV11-2, the J call TRBJ2-5; TRBD2 might be the D (6 bases). Germline CDR1 and CDR2: SGHAT and FQNNGV. V was cut by 1 base and J by 4 bases, with 16 bases left in between. The CDR3 extends over 16 amino acids. As DNA, the CDR3 is TGTGCCAGCAGCTTAGGGGCGCAGGGAGGAGCAGAGACCCAGTACTTC. Its protein is CASSLGAQGGAETQYF.

The genes are TRBV6-6 and TRBJ2-3; 7 positions agree with TRBD2. The CDR3 runs to 14 residues. J lost 5 bases, V lost 2 bases, and 4 bases had no gene match. Germline V gives CDR1 MNHNY, CDR2 SVGAGI (reference sequence). CDR3 amino acids: CASSYGAGVDTQYF. CDR3 DNA sequence: TGTGCCAGCAGTTACGGTGCGGGAGTAGATACGCAGTATTTT.

The V call is TRBV19, the J call TRBJ1-5; the D gene is possibly TRBD1 (6 bases). Between the trimmed V and J ends, which lost 3 bases and 4 bases, there was a span of 13 bases. The CDR3 runs to 15 residues. The V gene's germline CDR1 is LNHDA and CDR2 SQIVND (reference sequence). The CDR3 nucleotides read TGTGCCAGTAGTATGGACACAGGGCGAAATCAGCCCCAGCATTTT. Its translation is CASSMDTGRNQPQHF.

The CDR3 reads CASSQRNEKLFF. CDR3 in DNA: TGTGCCAGCTCACAGAGAAATGAAAAACTGTTTTTT. V is TRBV18 and J is TRBJ1-4; D unclear. Germline V lookup: CDR1 KGHSH, CDR2 LQKENI. The ends were cut back, 4 bases at V and 5 bases at J, with 5 bases in the middle. This CDR3 spans 12 amino acids.

The chain carries TRBV29-1 and TRBJ1-3; D not resolved. V was cut by 6 bases and J by 7 bases, with 19 bases left in between. The CDR3 spans 14 residues. Germline V gene lookup returns CDR1 SQVTM and CDR2 ANQGSEA. The DNA of the CDR3 is TGCAGCGTCGATGCGGGCCTCCGGTGTAACACCATATATTTT. It specifies CSVDAGLRCNTIYF. The full variable domain, with the rest looked up from reference TRBV29-1 and TRBJ1-3, is SAVISQKPSRDICQRGTSLTIQCQVDSQVTMMFWYRQQPGQSLTLIATANQGSEATYESGFVIDKFPISRPNLTFSTLTVSNMSPEDSSIYLCSVDAGLRCNTIYFGEGSWLTVV.

This chain connects TRBV6-2 or TRBV6-3 to TRBJ2-7; TRBD2 matches at 7 bases. The CDR3 extends over 14 amino acids. The V gene end was trimmed by 2 bases and the J gene end by 2 bases; junction bases not matched to a gene: 3. Germline CDR1 MNHEY, CDR2 SVGEGT. CDR3 sequence reads: CASSYGGGPYEQYF. The CDR3 nucleotides read TGTGCCAGCAGTTACGGCGGGGGTCCCTACGAGCAGTACTTC.

The chain employs TRBV5-5 and TRBJ1-1, with 10 positions matching TRBD1. V lost 5 bases to trimming and J lost 4 bases; unmatched junction nucleotides: 8. Germline CDR1 reads SGHKS; CDR2 reads YYEKEE (reference sequence). CDR3 length: 15 amino acids. The CDR3 DNA reads TGTGCCAGCAGTTTCACCAGGACAGGGGGCACTGAAGCTTTCTTT. This translates into CASSFTRTGGTEAFF.

Comments on this clone: One junction end disagrees with the germline gene, perhaps due to a read error. This rearrangement joins TRBV30 to TRBJ1-1; 7 positions match TRBD1. Germline assignment: CDR1 GTSNPN and CDR2 SVGIG (reference sequence). The CDR3 is 12 amino acids. The CDR3 sequence: CAGMTGNPEAFF. The DNA for the CDR3 is TGTGCCGGAATGACAGGGAACCCTGAAGCTTTCTTT.

Comments on this clone: This same CDR3 is encoded by further DNA sequences in the sample. V gene TRBV2 combines with J gene TRBJ2-1; 12 bases are a match to TRBD2. Per the germline V gene, CDR1 is SNHLY and CDR2 is FYNNEI. This CDR3 is 15 amino acids long. The V gene end was trimmed by 6 bases and the J gene end by 7 bases; junction bases not matched to a gene: 7. DNA for the CDR3: TGTGCCAGCAGGGCTAGCGGGAGGGCAGGGAATGAGCAGTTCTTC. It specifies CASRASGRAGNEQFF.

The chain has TRBV27 and TRBJ2-7; 7 bases map to TRBD2. The V gene's germline CDR1 is MNHEY and CDR2 SMNVEV (reference sequence). J was trimmed by 9 bases and V by 0 bases; bases with no gene match: 5. This CDR3 comprises 13 residues. The CDR3 loop reads CASSLSPRGVQYF. CDR3 nucleotide sequence: TGTGCCAGCAGTTTATCCCCCCGGGGGGTGCAGTACTTC.